Sequencing of this TCR beta chain was carried out in a study of T cells in Graves' hyperthyroidism and ophthalmopathy. Study at large: Initial diagnosis, before any treatment, was when peripheral blood was collected.

Germline assignment: CDR1 SNHLY and CDR2 FYNNEI. Trimming took off 9 bases at V and 7 bases at J, with 23 bases between the two ends. The CDR3 is 15 amino acids. This clonotype was found many times. The TCR beta CDR3 regions underwent amplification using RNA transcripts as the source. HTBI primers drove first-round RT-PCR of the TCR CDR3. TCRdb re-called the multiplex PCR reads through MiXCR, storing one row per CDR3 protein. The data show about 640,000 distinct CDR3 sequences, under 25% seen once. The sequence came from a man in his thirties or forties with Graves' ophthalmopathy. The V call is TRBV2, the J call TRBJ2-3; D call uncertain. Sequenced input: blood. For the CDR3, the DNA is TGTGCCAGTCCAGGAGACCGTACCACACCCTATACGCAGTATTTT. It codes for CASPGDRTTPYTQYF.